These 13 T cell receptor beta chains were sequenced from one sample in a study of blood T cell repertoires in COVID-19. Some clones are missing from TCRdb's copy, which holds only in-frame ones; the method was immunoSEQ multiplex PCR. Among 130,000 to 150,000 clones listed, around 82% were seen once. Sequencing input: peripheral blood. The receptors here all came from a man in his 60s with active or convalescent COVID-19.

This clone came up once. The genes are TRBV25-1 and TRBJ2-5; TRBD1 might be the D (5 bases). The germline V and J ends were trimmed by 4 bases and 2 bases, with 11 bases remaining between them. The CDR3 runs to 14 residues. Germline CDR1 and CDR2: MGHDK and SYGVNS. Here the CDR3 reads CASSVRGWQETQYF. Written as DNA, the CDR3 is TGTGCCAGCAGTGTTAGGGGCTGGCAAGAGACCCAGTACTTC. Together with reference TRBV25-1 and TRBJ2-5, the CDR3 gives the full variable domain: EADIYQTPRYLVIGTGKKITLECSQTMGHDKMYWYQQDPGMELHLIHYSYGVNSTEKGDLSSESTVSRIRTEHFPLTLESARPSHTSQYLCASSVRGWQETQYFGPGTRLLVL.

The CDR3 protein is CASSSGQITNYGYTF. The CDR3 bases are TGCGCCAGCAGCTCTGGACAGATTACCAACTATGGCTACACCTTC. V gene TRBV5-1 combines with J gene TRBJ1-2; tentative D call: TRBD1 (6 bases). The CDR3 covers 15 residues. Germline loops: CDR1 SGHRS, CDR2 YFSETQ. V lost 3 bases to trimming and J lost 2 bases, with 14 bases between them. Full variable domain (rest looked up from reference TRBV5-1 and TRBJ1-2): KAGVTQTPRYLIKTRGQQVTLSCSPISGHRSVSWYQQTPGQGLQFLFEYFSETQRNKGNFPGRFSGRQFSNSRSEMNVSTLELGDSALYLCASSSGQITNYGYTFGSGTRLTVV.

The rearrangement joins TRBV27 to TRBJ2-7; TRBD2 is a possible D gene (7 bases). The length of the CDR3 is 14 residues. V lost 3 bases to trimming and J lost 2 bases, with 11 bases between them. Per the germline V gene, CDR1 is MNHEY and CDR2 is SMNVEV (reference sequence). DNA of the CDR3: TGTGCCAGCAGTTTTGGGGGGGCGGCCTACGAGCAGTACTTC. The encoded protein is CASSFGGAAYEQYF.

The rearrangement links TRBV7-3 to TRBJ2-1; TRBD2 is a possible D gene (6 bases). CDR1 SGHTA and CDR2 FQGTGA come from the germline V gene. The CDR3 is 15 amino acids. V was trimmed by 8 bases and J by 9 bases, leaving 23 bases between them. Here the CDR3 reads CASSKQPPPGGEQFF. The CDR3 region has the DNA TGTGCCAGCTCCAAACAGCCCCCTCCCGGGGGTGAGCAGTTCTTC.

V usage is TRBV14 and J usage is TRBJ1-2; D uncertain. The CDR3 totals 13 residues. Germline V lookup: CDR1 SGHDN, CDR2 FVKESK. With 5 bases removed from V and 4 bases from J, the gap between germline ends came to 11 bases. The CDR3 DNA sequence: TGTGCCAGCAGCATGGCGGAGACCTATGGCTACACCTTC. Protein product: CASSMAETYGYTF.

This chain joins TRBV14 and TRBJ2-7; D gene unclear. V was cut by 0 bases and J by 3 bases, with 12 bases left in between. This CDR3 has 15 residues. Germline values: CDR1 SGHDN, CDR2 FVKESK. The CDR3 coding sequence is TGTGCCAGCAGCCAAGAGTTCGGCTCGGGCTACGAGCAGTACTTC. It encodes CASSQEFGSGYEQYF.

J is TRBJ1-2 and V is TRBV5-1; 7 bases map to TRBD1. The CDR3 length is 14 residues. With 4 bases clipped from V and 6 bases from J, the junction kept 9 bases outside the gene matches. Germline CDR1 SGHRS, CDR2 YFSETQ. This chain's CDR3 is CASSPATGFDGYTF. CDR3 in DNA: TGCGCCAGCAGCCCTGCGACAGGGTTCGATGGCTACACCTTC.

In its sample, this clone was seen once. The J gene is TRBJ2-7, the V gene TRBV19, with TRBD2 as a possible D gene (6 bases). The CDR3 consists of 14 residues. Germline CDR1 reads LNHDA; CDR2 reads SQIVND (reference sequence). Trimming stripped 5 bases from V and 0 bases from J, with 11 bases between. The CDR3 region is CASSATGLSYEQYF. The CDR3 DNA reads as TGTGCCAGTAGTGCAACGGGACTCTCCTACGAGCAGTACTTC.

The chain has TRBV19 and TRBJ1-4; D is unclear. Between the trimmed V and J ends, which lost 6 bases and 1 base, there was a span of 12 bases. The V gene's germline CDR1 is LNHDA and CDR2 SQIVND (reference sequence). This CDR3 spans 15 amino acids. DNA for the CDR3: TGTGCCAGTAGGAGATCCCGCGGAACTAATGAAAAACTGTTTTTT. It is translated as CASRRSRGTNEKLFF.

This clone has a handful of counts. This rearrangement joins TRBV5-5 to TRBJ1-2, with D unclear. CDR3 size: 13 residues. Germline V gives CDR1 SGHKS, CDR2 YYEKEE (reference sequence). The V end lost 0 bases, the J end lost 3 bases, and 6 bases lay between the germline ends. CDR3 bases: TGTGCCAGCAGCTTGGTCGGAGACTATGGCTACACCTTC. Translation: CASSLVGDYGYTF.

In its sample, this clone was seen once. The V call is TRBV9, the J call TRBJ1-5, with D unclear. V was cut by 0 bases and J by 8 bases, with 9 bases left in between. Germline CDR1 is SGDLS and CDR2 is YYNGEE. This CDR3 has 13 residues. The CDR3 reads CASSVGGVEPQHF. CDR3 nucleotide sequence: TGTGCCAGCAGCGTAGGAGGTGTGGAGCCCCAGCATTTT.

This chain uses TRBV4-1 with TRBJ2-1; 13 bases are a match to TRBD2. The germline CDR1 and CDR2 sequences are MGHRA and YSYEKL. This CDR3 has 17 residues. Unmatched junction bases numbered 11, after V lost 2 bases and J lost 10 bases. The CDR3 DNA reads TGCGCCAGCAGCCAACCTAGACTAGCGGGGGGTCTGGAAGAGCAGTTCTTC. It codes for CASSQPRLAGGLEEQFF.

The genes are TRBV3-1 (or the pseudogene TRBV3-2) and TRBJ1-2; D call uncertain. CDR1 and CDR2 (germline): LGHDT, YNNKEL (reference sequence). Trimming cost V 6 bases and J 3 bases, with 8 bases left between them. This CDR3 spans 12 amino acids. This CDR3 is CASSTADYGYTF. Here the CDR3 DNA reads TGTGCCAGCAGTACAGCGGACTATGGCTACACCTTC.